The rows below give T cell receptor beta chains drawn from one sample of a study of shared clonotypes between healthy human individuals. Produced via immunoSEQ multiplex PCR; TCRdb's table is partial and in-frame only. Of some 1 million clones listed, around 74% are singletons. The specimen was memory CD4+ T cells sorted from blood. These receptors all stem from a man aged 18 to 30 in good health. The CDR3 runs from the conserved cysteine through the conserved F or W. A D gene is named only where the DNA matches it firmly. For some rows the clone size is stated as once, few or many, or as a class when expanded; others skip it.

. | TRBJ1-1 | TRBV4-1 | . | CASTKAQGGENTEAFF | TGCGCCAGCACCAAAGCCCAGGGAGGGGAGAACACTGAAGCTTTCTTT
. | TRBJ1-5 | TRBV19 | . | CASTETGGPWSNQPQHF | TGTGCCAGTACCGAAACGGGGGGCCCTTGGAGCAATCAGCCCCAGCATTTT
. | TRBJ2-7 | TRBV7-9 | . | CASSLMEFGEQYF | TGTGCCAGCAGCTTAATGGAGTTTGGCGAGCAGTACTTC
. | TRBJ1-4 | TRBV27 | . | CASSLSNQGTLFF | TGTGCCAGCAGTTTAAGCAACCAGGGAACCCTGTTTTTT
. | TRBJ1-6 | TRBV6-5 | . | CATQPGRNSPLHF | TGTGCCACTCAACCGGGACGGAATTCACCCCTCCACTTT
. | TRBJ1-1 | TRBV2 | . | CASSLGRVNTEAFF | TGTGCCAGCAGTCTGGGCCGGGTGAACACTGAAGCTTTCTTT
. | TRBJ2-3 | TRBV11-2 | once | CASSLDGPTDTQYF | TGTGCCAGCAGCTTAGATGGGCCCACAGATACGCAGTATTTT
. | TRBJ2-5 | TRBV5-5 | . | CASSPNLQTQYF | TGTGCCAGCAGCCCCAATCTACAAACCCAGTACTTC
TRBD1 | TRBJ2-7 | TRBV5-5 | . | CASSRQGNYEQYF | TGTGCCAGCAGCCGACAGGGAAACTACGAGCAGTACTTC
. | TRBJ1-6 | TRBV10-3 | . | CAIRGSDNSPLHF | TGTGCCATCAGAGGAAGTGACAATTCACCCCTCCACTTT
TRBD1 | TRBJ1-5 | TRBV2 | . | CASSPGTGGNQPQHF | TGTGCCAGCAGTCCCGGGACAGGTGGCAATCAGCCCCAGCATTTT
. | TRBJ1-6 | TRBV5-4 | . | CASSRDGPTNSPLHF | TGTGCCAGCAGTAGGGACGGTCCAACTAATTCACCCCTCCACTTT
TRBD2 | TRBJ2-7 | TRBV29-1 | . | CSGGLPRGDRYEQYF | TGCAGCGGGGGCCTACCCCGGGGGGATCGGTACGAGCAGTACTTC
. | TRBJ1-5 | TRBV6-1 | few | CASSEWGRAGVQPQHF | TGTGCCAGCAGTGAATGGGGCAGGGCGGGGGTTCAGCCCCAGCATTTT
. | TRBJ1-2 | TRBV19 | . | CASSIEGTGVYGYTF | TGTGCCAGTAGTATAGAGGGCACGGGAGTCTATGGCTACACCTTC
. | TRBJ1-2 | TRBV6-5 | . | CASSYKVNYGYTF | TGTGCCAGCAGTTACAAGGTGAACTATGGCTACACCTTC
. | TRBJ1-1 | TRBV5-1 | . | CASSLDAVPEAFF | TGCGCCAGCAGCTTGGATGCGGTTCCTGAAGCTTTCTTT
. | TRBJ2-7 | TRBV30 | . | CAWALPLRKIF | TGTGCCTGGGCCCTCCCATTGAGGAAGATATTC
TRBD2 | TRBJ2-4 | TRBV28 | once | CASSSGLAWGEGKNIQYF | TGTGCCAGCAGTTCGGGACTAGCCTGGGGTGAGGGCAAAAACATTCAGTACTTC
TRBD1 | TRBJ2-7 | TRBV7-8 | . | CASSFRFDRGLREQYF | TGTGCCAGCAGCTTTCGTTTTGACAGGGGGCTTCGGGAGCAGTACTTC
TRBD2 | TRBJ2-1 | TRBV2 | . | CASSGGVAGGRNNEQFF | TGTGCCAGCAGTGGCGGGGTAGCGGGAGGGAGAAACAATGAGCAGTTCTTC
. | TRBJ2-5 | TRBV7-2 | few | CASSLGGKRWDQYF | TGTGCCAGCAGCTTAGGGGGGAAGCGGTGGGACCAGTACTTC